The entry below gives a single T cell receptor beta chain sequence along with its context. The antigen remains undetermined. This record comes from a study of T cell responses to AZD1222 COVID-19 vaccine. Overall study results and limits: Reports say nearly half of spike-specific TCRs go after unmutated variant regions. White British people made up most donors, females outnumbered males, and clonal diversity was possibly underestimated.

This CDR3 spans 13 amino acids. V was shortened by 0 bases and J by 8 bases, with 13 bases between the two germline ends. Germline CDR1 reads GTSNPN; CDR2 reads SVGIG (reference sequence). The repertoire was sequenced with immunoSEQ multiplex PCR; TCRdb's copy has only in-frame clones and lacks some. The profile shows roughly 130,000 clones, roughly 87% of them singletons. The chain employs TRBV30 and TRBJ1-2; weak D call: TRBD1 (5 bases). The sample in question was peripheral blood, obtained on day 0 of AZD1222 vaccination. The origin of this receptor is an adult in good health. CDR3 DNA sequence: TGTGCCTGGAGTGTCATTGGGACCTTGGGCTACACCTTC. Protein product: CAWSVIGTLGYTF.